This note documents a single TCR beta chain sequence. Its antigen is not known. The CDR3 consists of 14 residues. The germline gives CDR1 LNHDA, CDR2 SQIVND (reference sequence). V was shortened by 7 bases and J by 0 bases, with 10 bases between the two germline ends. Primers: 60 Vbeta forward and 13 Jbeta reverse. The assay was immunoSEQ multiplex PCR, and TCRdb's table has in-frame clones only and misses some. This sample has 70,000 or so clones, with roughly 88% found just once. This sample stems from a study of cytomegalovirus exposure and HLA in healthy donors. Study conclusions and caveats: What a later analysis reportedly showed was that an Asian-associated ancestry cluster had fewer N-insertions than the approximately 670-donor mean.

The sequence derives from a woman aged 30 to 39 in good health and CMV-seronegative. Sequenced sample: PBMCs. The chain combines TRBV19 with TRBJ1-5; a possible D gene is TRBD1 (6 bases). The CDR3 sequence: CASTLGASNQPQHF. The CDR3 nucleotides are TGTGCCAGTACCCTGGGGGCTAGCAATCAGCCCCAGCATTTT.